One sample yielded the 14 T cell receptor beta chains listed below, sequenced in a study of T cell changes during pregnancy in multiple sclerosis. The data were produced by immunoSEQ multiplex PCR, yet TCRdb's version contains in-frame clones alone and is incomplete. The sample lists tens of thousands of clones; about 88% were seen once. This material consisted of CD4+ T cells from peripheral blood mononuclear cells, taken in the second trimester of pregnancy. The receptors derive from a female donor with multiple sclerosis, enrolled in a pregnancy study.

The chain is built from TRBV6-1 and TRBJ1-5; 8 bases line up with TRBD1. The CDR3 totals 14 residues. CDR1 MNHNS and CDR2 SASEGT come from the germline V gene. V lost 8 bases and J lost 3; bases outside the gene matches: 6. DNA for the CDR3: TGTGCCAGCGGGCTGGGACAGGTCAATCAGCCCCAGCATTTT. Protein product: CASGLGQVNQPQHF.

The chain recombines TRBV19 with TRBJ1-1; 7 nucleotides agree with TRBD1. CDR1 and CDR2 from the germline V gene are LNHDA and SQIVND (reference sequence). V lost 5 bases to trimming and J lost 4 bases; unmatched junction nucleotides: 16. CDR3 length: 17 residues. The CDR3 DNA follows: TGTGCCAGTAGTGGCGAATTGGGACAGCCTCTGGGCACTGAAGCTTTCTTT. It translates to CASSGELGQPLGTEAFF.

This clone was detected only once. CDR3 in amino acids: CASTSRRQGTDTQYF. The DNA of the CDR3 is TGTGCCAGCACCTCAAGGAGGCAGGGGACAGATACGCAGTATTTT. The rearrangement uses TRBV6-5 and TRBJ2-3; perhaps TRBD1 as D (6 bases). The CDR3 is made up of 15 amino acids. V dropped 7 bases and J dropped 3 bases, with 17 bases sitting between them. CDR1 is MNHEY and CDR2 is SVGAGI in the germline V gene.

The V call is TRBV19, the J call TRBJ1-5; no reliable D call. V shed 0 bases and J shed 0 bases, with 12 bases lying between them. Germline-derived CDR1 and CDR2 are LNHDA and SQIVND (reference sequence). This CDR3 is built from 17 residues. CDR3 DNA: TGTGCCAGTAGTATAGATGTAGCCCTTTATAGCAATCAGCCCCAGCATTTT. Protein product: CASSIDVALYSNQPQHF.

This chain joins TRBV10-3 and TRBJ2-6; D is possibly TRBD2 (5 bases). The CDR3 extends over 14 amino acids. In germline, CDR1 is ENHRY, CDR2 SYGVKD. V lost 7 bases and J lost 0, with 7 bases in between. CDR3 nucleotides: TGTGCCATCACGGGGAGCTCTGGGGCCAACGTCCTGACTTTC. Encoded protein: CAITGSSGANVLTF.

The gene calls are TRBV7-2 and TRBJ2-4, with TRBD2 matching over 10 bases. V dropped 5 bases and J dropped 0; count of bases not matched to a gene: 10. CDR3 length equals 18 residues. The V gene's germline CDR1 is SGHTA and CDR2 FQGNSA. DNA for the CDR3: TGTGCCAGCAGCAAAGGGCTAGCGGGAGAACTAGCCAAAAACATTCAGTACTTC. Its translation: CASSKGLAGELAKNIQYF.

The chain is built from TRBV5-1 and TRBJ2-1, with D possibly being TRBD2 (5 bases). The CDR3 spans 14 residues. V lost 7 bases, J lost 6 bases, and 17 bases lay in between. Looked up from germline, CDR1 is SGHRS and CDR2 is YFSETQ. In DNA, the CDR3 is TGCGCCAGCTCTACTAGAAGCAGCATCAATGAGCAGTTCTTC. It specifies CASSTRSSINEQFF.

The genes are TRBV28 and TRBJ1-5; 10 nucleotides match TRBD1. This CDR3 is built from 15 residues. The germline V gene encodes CDR1 MDHEN and CDR2 SYDVKM. V trimming: 3 bases; J trimming: 6 bases; junction bases outside the gene matches: 5. DNA for the CDR3: TGTGCCAGCAGTTTGGGGGGACAGGGGTTTCAGCCCCAGCATTTT. Protein product: CASSLGGQGFQPQHF.

The chain links TRBV12-5 to TRBJ1-3; D is uncertain. The V end was cut by 0 bases, the J end by 0 bases, with 9 bases between. Germline V gives CDR1 LGHNT, CDR2 FRNRAP. The CDR3 runs to 16 residues. CDR3 in DNA: TGTGCTAGTGGTTTGGTACGAGGGAACTCTGGAAACACCATATATTTT. This codes for CASGLVRGNSGNTIYF.

By proportion, this clone is medium-sized (0.01 to 0.1%). The V gene is TRBV6-5, the J gene TRBJ1-2; 10 nucleotides match TRBD1. The junction had 4 bases not matched to a gene; V was cut back by 8 bases and J by 1 base. CDR1 and CDR2 (germline): MNHEY, SVGAGI. This CDR3 is built from 14 residues. The chain's CDR3 is CASGRTGGNYGYTF. The CDR3 coding sequence is TGTGCCAGCGGGCGGACAGGGGGTAACTATGGCTACACCTTC.

The chain combines TRBV9 with TRBJ2-3; D unclear. CDR1 and CDR2 (germline): SGDLS, YYNGEE. This CDR3 is built from 14 residues. Trimming left V 2 bases short and J 2 bases short, with 9 bases between. CDR3 region: CASSVIQYTDTQYF. Written as DNA, the CDR3 is TGTGCCAGCAGCGTCATACAGTACACAGATACGCAGTATTTT.

The chain is built from TRBV5-1 and TRBJ2-5, with D maybe TRBD2 (5 bases). CDR3 length: 14 residues. CDR1 and CDR2 from the germline V gene are SGHRS and YFSETQ. Trimming took off 4 bases at V and 7 bases at J, with 17 bases between the two ends. Here the CDR3 reads CASSDPTGSPTQYF. CDR3 nucleotides: TGCGCCAGCAGCGACCCCACGGGGTCCCCGACCCAGTACTTC.

In its sample, this clone was seen a few times. The chain is built from TRBV6-6 and TRBJ2-7; TRBD2 agrees at 10 bases. The CDR3 runs to 14 residues. Germline V gene lookup returns CDR1 MNHNY and CDR2 SVGAGI (reference sequence). Trimming took 6 bases from V and 6 from J; bases not matched to a gene: 8. CDR3: CASRPLAGVGEQYF. CDR3 nucleotide sequence: TGTGCCAGCAGACCCCTAGCGGGAGTTGGCGAGCAGTACTTC.

The V call is TRBV2, the J call TRBJ2-1, with TRBD1 matching over 8 bases. CDR3 length: 14 residues. Germline CDR1 reads SNHLY; CDR2 reads FYNNEI. The J segment lost 5 bases and the V segment lost 4 bases, leaving 4 bases of the junction unmatched. CDR3 loop: CASSALTGDNEQFF. As DNA, the CDR3 is TGTGCCAGCAGTGCCTTGACAGGGGACAATGAGCAGTTCTTC.